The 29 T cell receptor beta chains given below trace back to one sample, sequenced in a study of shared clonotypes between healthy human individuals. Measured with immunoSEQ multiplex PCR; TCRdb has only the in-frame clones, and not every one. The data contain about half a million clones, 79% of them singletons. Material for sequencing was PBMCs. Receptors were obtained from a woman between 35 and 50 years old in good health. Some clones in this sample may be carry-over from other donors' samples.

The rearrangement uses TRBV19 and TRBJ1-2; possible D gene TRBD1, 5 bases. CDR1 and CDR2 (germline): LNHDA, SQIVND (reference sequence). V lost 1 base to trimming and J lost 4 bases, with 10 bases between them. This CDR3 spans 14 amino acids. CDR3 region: CASSIGTDIYGYTF. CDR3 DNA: TGTGCCAGTAGTATAGGTACGGACATCTATGGCTACACCTTC.

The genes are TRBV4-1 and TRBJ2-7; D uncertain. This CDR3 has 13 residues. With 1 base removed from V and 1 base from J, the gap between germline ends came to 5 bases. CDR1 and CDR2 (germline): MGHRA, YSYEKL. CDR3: CASSQGVSYEQYF. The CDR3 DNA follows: TGCGCCAGCAGCCAAGGGGTATCCTACGAGCAGTACTTC.

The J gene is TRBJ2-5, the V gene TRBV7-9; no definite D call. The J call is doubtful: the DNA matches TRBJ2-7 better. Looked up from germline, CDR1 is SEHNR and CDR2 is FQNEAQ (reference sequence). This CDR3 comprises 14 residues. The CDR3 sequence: CASSLAIQTYEQYF. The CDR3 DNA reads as TGTGCCAGCAGCTTAGCGATCCAAACCTACGAGCAGTACTTC.

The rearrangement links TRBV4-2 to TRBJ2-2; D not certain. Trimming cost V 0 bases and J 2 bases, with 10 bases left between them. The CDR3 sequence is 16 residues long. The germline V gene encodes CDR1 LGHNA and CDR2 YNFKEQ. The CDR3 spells CASSQEWLANTGELFF. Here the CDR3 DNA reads TGTGCCAGCAGCCAAGAGTGGCTGGCTAACACCGGGGAGCTGTTTTTT.

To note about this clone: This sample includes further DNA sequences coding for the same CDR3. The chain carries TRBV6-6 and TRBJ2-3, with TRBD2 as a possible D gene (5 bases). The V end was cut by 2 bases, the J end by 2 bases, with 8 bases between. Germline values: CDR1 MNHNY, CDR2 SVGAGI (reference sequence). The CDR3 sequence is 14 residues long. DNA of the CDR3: TGTGCCAGCAGTTACAGGGAGCCCACAGATACGCAGTATTTT. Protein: CASSYREPTDTQYF.

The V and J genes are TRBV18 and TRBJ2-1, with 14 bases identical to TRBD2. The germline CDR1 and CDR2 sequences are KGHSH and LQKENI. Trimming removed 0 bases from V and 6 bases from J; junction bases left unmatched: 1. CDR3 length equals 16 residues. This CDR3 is CASSPPGLAGGNEQFF. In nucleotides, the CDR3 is TGTGCCAGCTCACCACCCGGACTAGCGGGAGGCAATGAGCAGTTCTTC.

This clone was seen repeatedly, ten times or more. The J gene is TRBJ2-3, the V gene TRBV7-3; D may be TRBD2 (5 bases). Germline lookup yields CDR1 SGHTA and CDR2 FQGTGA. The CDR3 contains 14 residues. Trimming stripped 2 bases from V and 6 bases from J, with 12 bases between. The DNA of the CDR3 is TGTGCCAGCAGCTTAGGTGGGAGTATGGATACGCAGTATTTT. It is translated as CASSLGGSMDTQYF.

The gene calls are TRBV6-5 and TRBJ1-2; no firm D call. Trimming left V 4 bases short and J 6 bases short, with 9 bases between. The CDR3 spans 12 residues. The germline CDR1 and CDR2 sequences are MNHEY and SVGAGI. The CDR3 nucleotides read TGTGCCAGCAGTTCCGCCTCAGATGGCTACACCTTC. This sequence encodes CASSSASDGYTF.

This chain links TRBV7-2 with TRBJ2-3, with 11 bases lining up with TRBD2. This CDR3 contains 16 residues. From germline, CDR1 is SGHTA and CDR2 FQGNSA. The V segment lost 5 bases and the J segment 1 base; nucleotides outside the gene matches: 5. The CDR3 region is CASSMSLAGGTDTQYF. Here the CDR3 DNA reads TGTGCCAGCAGCATGTCACTAGCGGGGGGCACAGATACGCAGTATTTT.

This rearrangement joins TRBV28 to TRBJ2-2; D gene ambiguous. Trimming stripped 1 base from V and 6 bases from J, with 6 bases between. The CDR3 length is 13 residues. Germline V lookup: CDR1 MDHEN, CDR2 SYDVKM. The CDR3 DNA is TGTGCCAGCAGTTTATCTAGTCCCGGGGAGCTGTTTTTT. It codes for CASSLSSPGELFF.

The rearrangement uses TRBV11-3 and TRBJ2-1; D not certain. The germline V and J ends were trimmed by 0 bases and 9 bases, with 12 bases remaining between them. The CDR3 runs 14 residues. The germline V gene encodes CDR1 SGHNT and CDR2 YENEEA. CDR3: CASSLDWISPEQFF. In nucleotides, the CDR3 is TGTGCCAGCAGCTTAGATTGGATTTCCCCTGAGCAGTTCTTC.

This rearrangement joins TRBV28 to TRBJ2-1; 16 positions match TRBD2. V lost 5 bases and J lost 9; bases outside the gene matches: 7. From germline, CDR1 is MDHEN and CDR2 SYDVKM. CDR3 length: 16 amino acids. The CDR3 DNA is TGTGCCAGCAGTGACCCCGGGACTAGCGGGAGGGGTGAGCAGTTCTTC. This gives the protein CASSDPGTSGRGEQFF.

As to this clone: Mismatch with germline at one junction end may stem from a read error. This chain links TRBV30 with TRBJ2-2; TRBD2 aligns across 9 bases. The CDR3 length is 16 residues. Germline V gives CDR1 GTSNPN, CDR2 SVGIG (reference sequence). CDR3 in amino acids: CAWSVPSSGNPGELFF. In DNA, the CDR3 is TGTGCCTGGAGTGTACCGTCTAGCGGGAACCCCGGGGAGCTGTTTTTT.

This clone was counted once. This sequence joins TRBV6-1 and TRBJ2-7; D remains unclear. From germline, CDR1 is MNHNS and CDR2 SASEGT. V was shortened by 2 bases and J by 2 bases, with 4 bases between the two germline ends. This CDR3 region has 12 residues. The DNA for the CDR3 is TGTGCCAGCAGTGAACCTCCCTACGAGCAGTACTTC. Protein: CASSEPPYEQYF.

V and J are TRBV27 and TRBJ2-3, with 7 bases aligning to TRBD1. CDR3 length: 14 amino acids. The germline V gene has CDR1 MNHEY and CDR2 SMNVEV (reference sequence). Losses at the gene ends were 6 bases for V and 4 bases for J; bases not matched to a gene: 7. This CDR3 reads CASSRGRMADTQYF. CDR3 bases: TGTGCCAGCAGCAGGGGGAGAATGGCAGATACGCAGTATTTT.

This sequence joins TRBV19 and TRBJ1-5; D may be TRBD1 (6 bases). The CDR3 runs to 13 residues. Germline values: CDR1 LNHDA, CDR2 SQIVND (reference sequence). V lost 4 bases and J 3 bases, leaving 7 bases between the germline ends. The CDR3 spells CASSRTDNQPQHF. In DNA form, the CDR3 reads TGTGCCAGTAGTAGGACAGACAATCAGCCCCAGCATTTT.

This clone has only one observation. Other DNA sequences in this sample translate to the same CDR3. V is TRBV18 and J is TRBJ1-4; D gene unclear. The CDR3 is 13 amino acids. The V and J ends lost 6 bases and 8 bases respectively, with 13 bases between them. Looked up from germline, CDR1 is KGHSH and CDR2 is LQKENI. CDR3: CASSPPGVEKLFF. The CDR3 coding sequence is TGTGCCAGCTCCCCTCCCGGGGTGGAAAAACTGTTTTTT.

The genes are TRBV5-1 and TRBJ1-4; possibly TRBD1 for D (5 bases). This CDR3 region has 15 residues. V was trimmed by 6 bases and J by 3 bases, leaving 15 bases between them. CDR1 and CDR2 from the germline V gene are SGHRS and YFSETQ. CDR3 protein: CASTWGSGANEKLFF. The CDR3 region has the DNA TGCGCCAGCACATGGGGCTCTGGGGCTAATGAAAAACTGTTTTTT.

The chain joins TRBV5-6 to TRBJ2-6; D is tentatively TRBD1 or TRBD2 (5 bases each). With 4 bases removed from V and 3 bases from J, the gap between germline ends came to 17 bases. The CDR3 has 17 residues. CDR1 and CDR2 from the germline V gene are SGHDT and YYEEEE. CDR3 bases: TGTGCCAGCAGCCAAGGGTTTCGGGGCGGTGGGGCCAACGTCCTGACTTTC. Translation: CASSQGFRGGGANVLTF.

Here the CDR3 DNA reads TGTGCCAGCAGCGCCGGGACCAGCGGTCACGGGGAGCTGTTTTTT. Translated: CASSAGTSGHGELFF. The rearrangement uses TRBV11-2 and TRBJ2-2; the D call may be TRBD1 or TRBD2 (5 bases each). V dropped 5 bases and J dropped 7 bases, with 17 bases sitting between them. Germline CDR1 and CDR2: SGHAT and FQNNGV. The CDR3 runs to 15 residues.

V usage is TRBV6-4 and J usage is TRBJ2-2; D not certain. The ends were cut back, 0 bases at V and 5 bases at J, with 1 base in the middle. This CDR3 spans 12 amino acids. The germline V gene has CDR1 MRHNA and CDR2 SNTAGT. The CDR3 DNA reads TGTGCCAGCAGTGACTCAACCGGGGAGCTGTTTTTT. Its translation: CASSDSTGELFF.

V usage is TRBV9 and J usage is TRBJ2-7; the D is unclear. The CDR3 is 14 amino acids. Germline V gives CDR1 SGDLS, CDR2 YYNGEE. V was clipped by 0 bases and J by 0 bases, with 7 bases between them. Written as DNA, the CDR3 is TGTGCCAGCAGCGTAGACATCCTCTCCTACGAGCAGTACTTC. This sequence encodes CASSVDILSYEQYF.

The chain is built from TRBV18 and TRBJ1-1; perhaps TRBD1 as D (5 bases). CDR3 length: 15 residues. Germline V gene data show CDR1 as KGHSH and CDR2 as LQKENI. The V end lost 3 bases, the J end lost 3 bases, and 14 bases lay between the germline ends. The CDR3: CASSPTGATDTEAFF. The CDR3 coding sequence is TGTGCCAGCTCACCCACAGGTGCGACGGACACTGAAGCTTTCTTT.

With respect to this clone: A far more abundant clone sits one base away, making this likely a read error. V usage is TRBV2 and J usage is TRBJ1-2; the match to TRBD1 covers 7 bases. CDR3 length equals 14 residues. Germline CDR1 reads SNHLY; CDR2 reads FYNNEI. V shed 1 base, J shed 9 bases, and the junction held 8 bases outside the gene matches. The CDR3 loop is CASSEGGTVYSYTF. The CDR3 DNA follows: TGTGCCAGCAGTGAAGGGGGGACAGTGTATAGCTACACCTTC.

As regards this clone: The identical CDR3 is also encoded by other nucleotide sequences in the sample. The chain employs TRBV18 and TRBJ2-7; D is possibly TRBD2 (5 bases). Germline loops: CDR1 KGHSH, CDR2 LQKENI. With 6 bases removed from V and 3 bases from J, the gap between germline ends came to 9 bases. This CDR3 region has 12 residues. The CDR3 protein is CASSPGYYEQYF. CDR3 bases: TGTGCCAGCTCGCCGGGATACTACGAGCAGTACTTC.

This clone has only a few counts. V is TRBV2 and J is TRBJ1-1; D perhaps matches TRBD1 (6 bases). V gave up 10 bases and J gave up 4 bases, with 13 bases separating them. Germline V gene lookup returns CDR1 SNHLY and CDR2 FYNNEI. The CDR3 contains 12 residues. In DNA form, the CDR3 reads TGTGCCACCGGGCGGGGGGCCACTGAAGCTTTCTTT. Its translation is CATGRGATEAFF.

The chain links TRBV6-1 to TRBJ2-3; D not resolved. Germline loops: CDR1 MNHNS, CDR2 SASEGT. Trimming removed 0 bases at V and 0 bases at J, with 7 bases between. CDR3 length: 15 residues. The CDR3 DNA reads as TGTGCCAGCAGTGAAGCGCGGATTAGCACAGATACGCAGTATTTT. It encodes CASSEARISTDTQYF.

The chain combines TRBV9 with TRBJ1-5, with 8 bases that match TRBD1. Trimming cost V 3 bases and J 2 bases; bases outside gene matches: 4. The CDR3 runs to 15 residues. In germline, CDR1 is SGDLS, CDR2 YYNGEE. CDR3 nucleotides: TGTGCCAGCAGCGCAGGGGGCCTGGGCAATCAGCCCCAGCATTTT. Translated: CASSAGGLGNQPQHF.

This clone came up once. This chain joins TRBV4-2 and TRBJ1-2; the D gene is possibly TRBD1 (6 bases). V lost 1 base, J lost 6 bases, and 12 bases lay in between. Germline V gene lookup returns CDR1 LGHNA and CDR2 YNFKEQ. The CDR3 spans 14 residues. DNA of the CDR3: TGTGCCAGCAGCCAAGTCGCAGGGGTGAATGGCTACACCTTC. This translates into CASSQVAGVNGYTF.